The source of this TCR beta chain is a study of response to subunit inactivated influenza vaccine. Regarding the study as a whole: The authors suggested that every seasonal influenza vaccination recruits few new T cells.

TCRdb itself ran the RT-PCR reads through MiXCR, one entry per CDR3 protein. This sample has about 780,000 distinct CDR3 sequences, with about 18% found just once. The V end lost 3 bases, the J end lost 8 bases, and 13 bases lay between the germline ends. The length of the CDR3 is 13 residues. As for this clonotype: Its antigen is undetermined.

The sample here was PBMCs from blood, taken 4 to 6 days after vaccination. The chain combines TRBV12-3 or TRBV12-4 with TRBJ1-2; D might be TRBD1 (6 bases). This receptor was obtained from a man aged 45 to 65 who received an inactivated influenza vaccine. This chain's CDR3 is CASSFSGEEGYTF. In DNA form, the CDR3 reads TGTGCCAGCAGTTTTTCAGGGGAAGAGGGCTACACCTTC.